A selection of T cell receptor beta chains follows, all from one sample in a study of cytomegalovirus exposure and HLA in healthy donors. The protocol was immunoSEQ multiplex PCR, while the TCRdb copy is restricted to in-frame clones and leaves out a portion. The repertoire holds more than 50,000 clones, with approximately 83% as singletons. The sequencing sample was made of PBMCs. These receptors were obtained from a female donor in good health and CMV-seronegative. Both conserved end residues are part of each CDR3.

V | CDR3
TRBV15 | CATSRALVGTGELFF
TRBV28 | CASNSLDFYYGYTF
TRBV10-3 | CAIRRTGVSGNQPQHF
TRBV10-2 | CASSAQGDNQPQHF
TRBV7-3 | CASSLSQGNNEQFF
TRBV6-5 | CASSFRQRTYEQYF
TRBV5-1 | CASSAGGTLDTQYF
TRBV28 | CASRGGTSSYEQYF
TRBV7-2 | CASSFGSSGTYEQYF
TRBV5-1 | CASSGGQYFVFYEQYF
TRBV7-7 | CASSLDGSSYNEQFF
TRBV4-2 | CASSQVGAGEETQYF
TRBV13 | CASSARPVRAFF
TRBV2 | CASRKLAGGYEQYF
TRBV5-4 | CASSLAQGGYEQYF
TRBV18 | CASSSTAISGNTIYF
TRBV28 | CASILSQYSRDTEAFF
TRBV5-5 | CASSMGLAGSEGEQFF